Detailed here is one T cell receptor (beta chain). CDR1 MDHEN and CDR2 SYDVKM come from the germline V gene. The CDR3 has 20 amino acids. The V segment lost 5 bases and the J segment 0 bases; nucleotides outside the gene matches: 18. The method was immunoSEQ multiplex PCR; TCRdb's version includes in-frame clones alone and lacks a portion of them. Found here are 380,000 or so clones, 86% of them singletons; the top ten hold around a tenth. These data belong to a study of Ad26.COV2.S vaccination and SARS-CoV-2 variants. Overall study context: The trial was COV1001 and the donor's arm was Ad26.COV2.S.

Treatment reported: roughly 20 received Ad26.COV2.S at low or high dose, single or two shots; 5 received placebo; per-sample allocation not given. Collection of the samples took place on day 63 after the first injection of vaccine or placebo. The receptor's source is a person aged 18 to 65 who received the Ad26.COV2.S COVID-19 vaccine or a placebo. The chain joins TRBV28 to TRBJ2-7, with TRBD2 matching over 11 bases. The material was peripheral blood, obtained in a trial of Ad26.COV2.S vaccine versus placebo. The CDR3 coding sequence is TGTGCCAGCAGTATTAGCGGGAGGGCCATCTTGACCTTTAGCTCCTACGAGCAGTACTTC. This encodes CASSISGRAILTFSSYEQYF.